A single sample is the source of the 5 T cell receptor beta chains below, sequenced in a study of OX40 agonist ivuxolimab in advanced cancers. Profiled with immunoSEQ multiplex PCR; TCRdb holds only in-frame clones, not every one. The profile covers about 76,000 clones, with roughly 89% appearing a single time and 0.19% taken by the ten largest. The sequences come from CD4+ or CD8+ T cells sorted from blood, collected in a trial of the OX40 agonist ivuxolimab. These receptors originate from an adult with an advanced solid tumor such as melanoma, head and neck, liver or kidney cancer.

This chain's CDR3 is CASKLSLMNTEAFF. DNA for the CDR3: TGCGCCAGCAAGCTAAGCCTCATGAACACTGAAGCTTTCTTT. The chain links TRBV5-1 to TRBJ1-1; D is unresolved. The V and J ends lost 6 bases and 0 bases respectively, with 12 bases between them. The CDR3 has 14 amino acids. Germline CDR1 SGHRS, CDR2 YFSETQ.

The chain recombines TRBV7-3 with TRBJ2-6; the D is unclear. Trimming took off 3 bases at V and 1 base at J, with 4 bases between the two ends. This CDR3 region has 14 residues. Germline assignment: CDR1 SGHTA and CDR2 FQGTGA. The chain's CDR3 is CASSFASGANVLTF. The CDR3 DNA reads TGTGCCAGCAGCTTCGCTTCTGGGGCCAACGTCCTGACTTTC.

CDR3 sequence: CASSLGFGAGNTIYF. The CDR3 nucleotides read TGTGCCAGCAGCTTGGGGTTCGGGGCTGGAAACACCATATATTTT. This chain uses TRBV5-8 with TRBJ1-3; D ambiguous. This CDR3 comprises 15 residues. Trimming took 0 bases from V and 2 from J, leaving 9 bases between them. Germline-derived CDR1 and CDR2 are SGHTS and YDEGEE.

The chain is built from TRBV28 and TRBJ1-1; the D gene is possibly TRBD1 (6 bases). This CDR3 region has 16 residues. Germline V gene lookup returns CDR1 MDHEN and CDR2 SYDVKM. V was shortened by 8 bases and J by 3 bases, with 22 bases between the two germline ends. CDR3: CASPGSRGSGDTEAFF. In DNA, the CDR3 is TGTGCCAGCCCCGGGTCCAGGGGCTCGGGGGACACTGAAGCTTTCTTT.

The V call is TRBV6-5, the J call TRBJ1-2, with D possibly being TRBD1 (5 bases). Trimming removed 2 bases at V and 2 bases at J, with 6 bases between. CDR3 size: 13 residues. Germline loops: CDR1 MNHEY, CDR2 SVGAGI. The CDR3 region is CASSYDRNYGYTF. As DNA, the CDR3 is TGTGCCAGCAGTTACGACAGAAACTATGGCTACACCTTC.